This T cell receptor beta chain came from a study of Ad26.COV2.S vaccination and SARS-CoV-2 variants. Findings and caveats of the study: Placebo recipients had lower spike-specific TCR breadth than vaccine recipients.

In regard to this clone: As yet, its antigen is unknown.

The germline gives CDR1 KGHSH, CDR2 LQKENI. CDR3 size: 13 residues. The V and J ends lost 1 base and 8 bases, in that order; junction bases with no gene match: 3. Generated by immunoSEQ multiplex PCR, the TCRdb table keeps only in-frame clones and is missing some. The table has 350,000 to 400,000 clones, around 91% seen once; the top ten hold approximately 1.9%. The treatment here: about 20 received Ad26.COV2.S at low or high dose, single or two shots; 5 received placebo; per-sample allocation not given. All samples were drawn on day 63, counting from the first vaccine or placebo injection. The study used a vaccine consisting of an Ad26 vector that expressed Wuhan-strain SARS-CoV-2 spike.

The chain uses TRBV18 and TRBJ1-2; 8 bases agree with TRBD1. The source of this sequence is a person between 18 and 65 years old who received the Ad26.COV2.S COVID-19 vaccine or a placebo. Sequences were derived from peripheral blood, sampled in a trial of Ad26.COV2.S vaccine versus placebo. The CDR3 DNA is TGTGCCAGCTCACCACGGGGACAGGACGGCTACACCTTC. It is translated as CASSPRGQDGYTF.